This TCR beta chain came from a study of spatial heterogeneity in lung cancer. CDR3 length: 11 residues. Deletions cut 7 bases from V and 7 bases from J, with 10 bases between. Germline V gene lookup returns CDR1 MNHNS and CDR2 SASEGT. As for time point: blood at routine non-recurrence follow-up after resection. MiXCR was run by TCRdb on the 5' RACE reads, yielding one entry per CDR3 protein. The repertoire has 43,000 or so distinct CDR3 sequences, about 11% of them found once; the top ten carry more than 25%. The sample was PBMCs, taken at follow-up. The sequence derives from a male donor with early-stage non-small cell lung cancer. The chain is built from TRBV6-1 and TRBJ2-5, with no clear D. The CDR3 protein is CASILTATQYF. The CDR3 bases are TGTGCCAGCATTTTAACGGCGACCCAGTACTTC.